The rows below give T cell receptor beta chains drawn from one sample of a study of T cells after yellow fever vaccination. TCRdb recomputed calls from the 5' RACE reads with MiXCR, one row per CDR3 protein. This sample has 250,000 to 400,000 distinct CDR3 sequences; 4% to 5.5% occur once, and the top ten carry just under 20%. Specimen: PBMCs, collected 15 days after the yellow fever booster vaccination. The receptor source for this set is a man aged 18 to 35 who received the YFV17D yellow fever vaccine. Each CDR3 is given with its conserved first and last residue. A D gene is named only where the DNA matches it firmly. The size field is filled for only some rows; it gives once, few, many or a size class.

v_gene,j_gene,len,abundance,d_gene,CDR3nt,CDR3aa
TRBV5-1,TRBJ1-1,16,many,-,TGCGCCAGCAGCTGGGGCCCCACGGGAGCGAACACTGAAGCTTTCTTT,CASSWGPTGANTEAFF
TRBV7-9,TRBJ2-2,16,few,TRBD2,TGTGCCAGCAGACCCTTTCGGGGGGGCCACACCGGGGAGCTGTTTTTT,CASRPFRGGHTGELFF
TRBV7-9,TRBJ2-5,10,many,-,TGTGCCAGCAGCATGGAGACCCAGTACTTC,CASSMETQYF
TRBV10-3,TRBJ1-1,12,many,-,TGTGCCATCCAGACGGATGGGTCTGAAGCTTTCTTT,CAIQTDGSEAFF
TRBV7-2,TRBJ2-1,17,-,TRBD1,TGTGCCAGCAGCTCGCCCCCGGGACAGGGGAGGATGAATGAGCAGTTCTTC,CASSSPPGQGRMNEQFF
TRBV15,TRBJ1-6,15,few,-,TGTGCCACCAGCAGAAACCACAATCCCAATTCACCCCTCCACTTT,CATSRNHNPNSPLHF
TRBV10-3,TRBJ1-2,14,-,-,TGTGCCATCAGTGACGGGACGAAAAACTATGGCTACACCTTC,CAISDGTKNYGYTF
TRBV14,TRBJ1-2,15,-,-,TGTGCCAGCAGCCAAGCGGGGGGCCAGGGCTATGGCTACACCTTC,CASSQAGGQGYGYTF
TRBV7-6,TRBJ1-6,16,-,-,TGTGCCAGCACCAATGACCGGGACCGAAAAAATTCACCCCTCCACTTT,CASTNDRDRKNSPLHF
TRBV19,TRBJ1-1,13,-,-,TGTGCCAGTAGTATCCTCATGAACACTGAAGCTTTCTTT,CASSILMNTEAFF
TRBV3-1,TRBJ2-5,15,-,TRBD2,TGTGCCAGCAGCGGGATGCTAGCGGGGGGGGAGACCCAGTACTTC,CASSGMLAGGETQYF
TRBV12-3/TRBV12-4,TRBJ2-5,13,-,-,TGTGCCAGCACCCAGGGCACCTTCGGGACCCAGTACTTC,CASTQGTFGTQYF
TRBV12-3/TRBV12-4,TRBJ1-2,11,many,TRBD1,TGTGCCAGCAGTCCGGACAGGGTCTACACCTTC,CASSPDRVYTF
TRBV18,TRBJ1-4,13,-,-,TGTGCCAGCTCACCAAACAGTAATGAAAAACTGTTTTTT,CASSPNSNEKLFF
TRBV11-2,TRBJ2-7,16,few,-,TGTGCCAGCAGCTTCCCCGTTATGGCGAGCTCCTACGAGCAGTACTTC,CASSFPVMASSYEQYF
TRBV7-9,TRBJ2-3,15,many,-,TGTGCCAGCAGCCGTCCGTGGACTTCCACAGATACGCAGTATTTT,CASSRPWTSTDTQYF
TRBV4-3,TRBJ2-3,18,many,-,TGCGCCAGCAGCCAAGGGAACTCGGGACCGGAAGGGACAGATACGCAGTATTTT,CASSQGNSGPEGTDTQYF
TRBV20-1,TRBJ2-5,14,few,TRBD2,TGCAGTGAAATAGCGGGGGGGCCGGCAGAGACCCAGTACTTC,CSEIAGGPAETQYF
TRBV20-1,TRBJ2-2,14,many,-,TGCAGTGCTAGTTGGGACCAGAACACCGGGGAGCTGTTTTTT,CSASWDQNTGELFF
TRBV20-1,TRBJ2-5,15,many,TRBD2,TGCAGTGTCTTCCTTGGGCTAGCGGGGGGAGAGACCCAGTACTTC,CSVFLGLAGGETQYF
TRBV29-1,TRBJ1-1,14,-,-,TGCAGCGTTGAAAATCAGGGAATGAACACTGAAGCTTTCTTT,CSVENQGMNTEAFF
TRBV12-3/TRBV12-4,TRBJ2-1,15,-,-,TGTGCCAGCAGTTCAAGAGGGGGTTCCCTCAATGAGCAGTTCTTC,CASSSRGGSLNEQFF
TRBV29-1,TRBJ2-2,15,many,-,TGCAGCGTTGAAATTGGACAACGACCTGACGGGGAGCTGTTTTTT,CSVEIGQRPDGELFF
TRBV7-8,TRBJ2-7,13,-,-,TGTGCCAGCAGCTTAGAACGTCCTTACGAGCAGTACTTC,CASSLERPYEQYF
TRBV12-5,TRBJ2-5,15,many,-,TGTGCTAGTGGTGCAACGACAGACCTTCAAGAGACCCAGTACTTC,CASGATTDLQETQYF
TRBV4-2,TRBJ2-3,17,-,TRBD2,TGTGCCAGCAGCCAGCGGGGACTAGCGACTAGCACAGATACGCAGTATTTT,CASSQRGLATSTDTQYF
TRBV6-1,TRBJ2-1,17,few,-,TGTGCCAGCAGTGAAAGTCGTTGGGGACTGTCTTACAATGAGCAGTTCTTC,CASSESRWGLSYNEQFF
TRBV7-2,TRBJ2-7,15,-,TRBD1,TGTGCCAGCAGCTTAGCCGGGACAGGGTACTACGAGCAGTACTTC,CASSLAGTGYYEQYF
TRBV20-1,TRBJ1-1,13,few,-,TGCAGTGCCCCGGGACAACAGAACACTGAAGCTTTCTTT,CSAPGQQNTEAFF
TRBV18,TRBJ2-5,15,-,-,TGTGCCAGCTCATCCTTGGGAACTAGTGGAGAGACCCAGTACTTC,CASSSLGTSGETQYF
TRBV7-2,TRBJ2-5,17,many,TRBD2,TGTGCCAGCAGCTTAGTGGGACTAGCGGGGAATCAAGAGACCCAGTACTTC,CASSLVGLAGNQETQYF
TRBV7-9,TRBJ1-2,14,many,TRBD1,TGTGCCAGCAGCCGCGACAGGGTTTACTATGGCTACACCTTC,CASSRDRVYYGYTF
TRBV20-1,TRBJ2-6,13,many,-,TGCAGTGCGGACCGGGACAGGGCCAACGTCCTGACTTTC,CSADRDRANVLTF
TRBV7-2,TRBJ2-3,14,many,-,TGTGCCAGCAGCACTCCGGGAAGGACAGATACGCAGTATTTT,CASSTPGRTDTQYF
TRBV29-1,TRBJ1-1,13,many,-,TGCAGCGTTGTGGTTCAGGCGAACACTGAAGCTTTCTTT,CSVVVQANTEAFF
TRBV5-1,TRBJ2-3,13,-,-,TGCGCCAGCAGTCCTGACTTTACTAATACGCAGTATTTT,CASSPDFTNTQYF
TRBV29-1,TRBJ2-1,12,many,-,TGCAGCGTTGTTGGCATCTACAATGAGCAGTTCTTC,CSVVGIYNEQFF
TRBV7-2,TRBJ2-5,15,many,TRBD1,TGTGCCAGCAGCACTCGGACAGGGGGAGTGGGGACCCAGTACTTC,CASSTRTGGVGTQYF
TRBV7-9,TRBJ2-1,16,-,-,TGTGCCAGCAGTATCTCTAGCATCCGAATTCGCAATGAGCAGTTCTTC,CASSISSIRIRNEQFF
TRBV20-1,TRBJ2-3,12,many,-,TGCAGTGCCGAGAGACTAGGACGGGCGCAGTATTTT,CSAERLGRAQYF
TRBV20-1,TRBJ1-1,12,many,-,TGCAGTGCTAGGGAAGGGAACACTGAAGCTTTCTTT,CSAREGNTEAFF
TRBV5-1,TRBJ1-1,14,few,-,TGCGCCAGCACCCGGGCTGGGGCGAACACTGAAGCTTTCTTT,CASTRAGANTEAFF
TRBV7-6,TRBJ1-1,14,few,TRBD1,TGTGCCAGCAGCGCCGAATCAGGGGGCACTGAAGCTTTCTTT,CASSAESGGTEAFF
TRBV7-2,TRBJ2-7,17,many,TRBD2,TGTGCCAGCAGCACCCGGGGAAGCGGGGGACTAACCTACGAGCAGTACTTC,CASSTRGSGGLTYEQYF
TRBV5-1,TRBJ1-2,15,few,TRBD1,TGCGCCAGCAGCGTGGGACAGCCGGGGACCTATGGCTACACCTTC,CASSVGQPGTYGYTF
TRBV30,TRBJ2-5,12,-,-,TGTGCCTGGAGGGGGTACCAAGAGACCCAGTACTTC,CAWRGYQETQYF
TRBV5-1,TRBJ1-1,13,-,-,TGCGCCAGCAGTCAGGGGTTTGACACTGAAGCTTTCTTT,CASSQGFDTEAFF
TRBV6-2/TRBV6-3,TRBJ2-5,12,-,-,TGTGCCAGCTCTTCGGTTCAAGAGACCCAGTACTTC,CASSSVQETQYF
TRBV20-1,TRBJ2-3,15,few,-,TGCAGTGCTAGACCCTCGAGGGGGGACACAGATACGCAGTATTTT,CSARPSRGDTDTQYF
TRBV10-3,TRBJ1-5,17,few,-,TGTCCAGCATCCGCTAGGAGGAGGCCTCGAAGCAATCAGCCCCAGCATTTT,CPASARRRPRSNQPQHF
TRBV19,TRBJ1-1,14,-,TRBD1,TGTGCCAGTAGCCCTACCAGACAGGGCACTGAAGCTTTCTTT,CASSPTRQGTEAFF
TRBV7-9,TRBJ1-1,15,many,TRBD1,TGTGCCAGCAGCCCAGGGGGCGCGGGGGACACTGAAGCTTTCTTT,CASSPGGAGDTEAFF